This T cell receptor beta chain derives from a study of beta chain features in type 1 diabetes. Staining for CD45RO/CCR7/CD25/CD127/CD95/CD27 allowed sorting of CD4+ naive, central memory, regulatory and stem cell-like memory cells. The study reverse transcribed the entire isolated RNA, so it sequenced expressed TCRB transcripts. The repertoire was sequenced with immunoSEQ multiplex PCR; TCRdb's copy has only in-frame clones and lacks some. The repertoire holds about 900,000 clones, 17% seen once, with 0.023% in the top ten. The CDR3 length is 15 residues. CDR1 is SEHNR and CDR2 is FQNEAQ in the germline V gene (reference sequence). V lost 6 bases and J 8 bases, leaving 20 bases between the germline ends.

Sequencing was done on a sample of naive CD4+ T cells from blood. The TCR was taken from a woman younger than 30 in good health. The genes are TRBV7-9 and TRBJ2-1; possibly TRBD1 or TRBD2 for D (5 bases each). CDR3 protein: CASSLGSSEGYEQFF. The CDR3 bases are TGTGCCAGCAGTTTGGGGTCCAGCGAGGGGTATGAGCAGTTCTTC.